Listed below are T cell receptor beta chains from one sample, sequenced in a study of T cells in Graves' hyperthyroidism and ophthalmopathy. A single record per CDR3 protein comes from TCRdb applying MiXCR to the multiplex PCR reads. The table lists around 690,000 distinct CDR3 sequences, roughly 17% of them singletons. Sequenced input: blood. Receptors originate from a man aged 50 to 60 with Graves' hyperthyroidism. Both conserved end residues are part of each CDR3. Expanded clones are given a class, and other clones once, few, many or no size at all.

TRBJ1-6	TRBV27	many	CASSPGHLNSPLHF
TRBJ1-4	TRBV28	many	CASSSGTATNEKLFF
TRBJ2-1	TRBV12-3/TRBV12-4	many	CASQGYNEQFF
TRBJ2-3	TRBV2	many	CASRLGLADTQYF
TRBJ1-1	TRBV10-3	NA	CAISARDFHEAFF
TRBJ2-2	TRBV24-1	many	CATSATTSVNTGELFF
TRBJ1-2	TRBV7-6	few	CASSSTLRDRPNYGYTF
TRBJ2-5	TRBV15	many	CATSTEAAQNQETQYF
TRBJ2-3	TRBV18	many	CASSPNRSGSTDTQYF
TRBJ2-2	TRBV9	NA	CASSVAGTGTGELFF
TRBJ1-2	TRBV12-3/TRBV12-4	many	CASSAPMGAYGYTF